A single sample is the source of the 9 T cell receptor beta chains below, sequenced in a study of regulatory T cells in long-lasting Graves disease. Time point meaning: newly diagnosed GD, antithyroid drugs for less than 3 months. Following extraction of RNA from PBMCs, that RNA was used to make the TCR library. Building the TCR beta libraries relied on iRepertoire HTBI primers, and CDR3 regions underwent Arm-PCR. TCRdb reanalysed the multiplex PCR reads using MiXCR and keeps one entry per CDR3 protein. The data hold about 540,000 distinct CDR3 sequences, with about 13% observed a single time. The data were also submitted as part of a second study, on T cells in Graves' hyperthyroidism and ophthalmopathy.

The sequences come from peripheral blood mononuclear cells (PBMCs), collected at new diagnosis, from a patient treated with antithyroid drugs. The receptor source for this set is a man aged 30 to 39 with Graves disease.

Comments on this clonotype: At one end, the junction sequence differs from germline, possibly due to a read error. Written as DNA, the CDR3 is TGCGCCGGCAGGACGGAATTGAACACTGAAGCTTTCTTT. This sequence encodes CAGRTELNTEAFF. The chain couples TRBV5-1 to TRBJ1-1; D is unresolved. This CDR3 is 13 amino acids long. CDR1 is SGHRS, CDR2 YFSETQ, per germline. Filled out from reference TRBV5-1 and TRBJ1-1, the complete variable domain reads KAGVTQTPRYLIKTRGQQVTLSCSPISGHRSVSWYQQTPGQGLQFLFEYFSETQRNKGNFPGRFSGRQFSNSRSEMNVSTLELGDSALYLCAGRTELNTEAFFGQGTRLTVV.

The table lists this clonotype with many counts. The V and J genes are TRBV7-9 and TRBJ2-7, with 9 bases lining up with TRBD2. From germline, CDR1 is SEHNR and CDR2 FQNEAQ (reference sequence). This CDR3 has 14 residues. V trimming: 5 bases; J trimming: 2 bases; junction bases outside the gene matches: 4. The DNA of the CDR3 is TGTGCCAGCAGCATAGAGCGGGGGGCCTACGAGCAGTACTTC. Its protein is CASSIERGAYEQYF. Filled out from reference TRBV7-9 and TRBJ2-7, the complete variable domain reads DTGVSQNPRHKITKRGQNVTFRCDPISEHNRLYWYRQTLGQGPEFLTYFQNEAQLEKSRLLSDRFSAERPKGSFSTLEIQRTEQGDSAMYLCASSIERGAYEQYFGPGTRLTVT.

This clonotype was counted many times. The V call is TRBV29-1, the J call TRBJ2-7; 11 bases fit TRBD2. The germline gives CDR1 SQVTM, CDR2 ANQGSEA. This CDR3 is built from 18 residues. The V segment lost 2 bases and the J segment 2 bases; nucleotides outside the gene matches: 14. In nucleotides, the CDR3 is TGCAGCGTTGAAAAGCCTGGCCTAGCGGGAGGCACCACCTACGAGCAGTACTTC. This gives the protein CSVEKPGLAGGTTYEQYF.

Ten or more counts support this clonotype. The rearrangement uses TRBV2 and TRBJ1-1; TRBD1 aligns across 9 bases. The CDR3 runs 15 residues. V lost 6 bases, J lost 5 bases, and 10 bases stayed unmatched. CDR1 SNHLY and CDR2 FYNNEI come from the germline V gene. CDR3 DNA sequence: TGTGCCAGCAGCGCCGGGACAGGGTGGTCGACTGAAGCTTTCTTT. Protein: CASSAGTGWSTEAFF.

This clonotype was detected many times. The V gene is TRBV20-1, the J gene TRBJ2-5, with TRBD2 identical over 9 bases. Germline CDR1 is DFQATT and CDR2 is SNEGSKA (reference sequence). This CDR3 spans 14 amino acids. V was pared by 3 bases and J by 5 bases, with 7 bases of the junction left unmatched. CDR3 residues: CSASPAGGLETQYF. The DNA of the CDR3 is TGCAGTGCTAGCCCAGCGGGAGGACTGGAGACCCAGTACTTC.

This clonotype appeared many times. This chain connects TRBV20-1 to TRBJ2-3; D is perhaps TRBD2 (5 bases). The CDR3 has 13 residues. V lost 6 bases and J 4 bases, leaving 14 bases between the germline ends. Germline lookup yields CDR1 DFQATT and CDR2 SNEGSKA (reference sequence). The CDR3: CSASIGGPDTQYF. CDR3 nucleotides: TGCAGTGCCAGCATCGGAGGACCAGATACGCAGTATTTT.

The sample holds a few counts of this clonotype. This chain uses TRBV11-2 with TRBJ2-7, with 7 nucleotides matching TRBD2. Germline CDR1 is SGHAT and CDR2 is FQNNGV. The CDR3 sequence is 16 residues long. V was clipped by 6 bases and J by 1 base; unmatched bases: 12. The CDR3: CASREGGTISSYEQYF. The CDR3 nucleotides read TGTGCCAGCAGAGAAGGCGGGACTATCAGTTCCTACGAGCAGTACTTC.

This clonotype was picked up a small number of times. The rearrangement joins TRBV29-1 to TRBJ1-2; D not resolved. In germline, CDR1 is SQVTM, CDR2 ANQGSEA. Between the trimmed V and J ends, which lost 6 bases and 8 bases, there was a span of 16 bases. This CDR3 comprises 12 residues. The CDR3 nucleotides are TGCAGCGTCCTATGGGAGGGTCGGGGCTACACCTTC. Encoded protein: CSVLWEGRGYTF.

This clonotype was seen many times. V and J are TRBV27 and TRBJ2-1; D gene uncertain. V was pared by 3 bases and J by 2 bases, with 11 bases between. The CDR3 runs 15 residues. The V gene's germline CDR1 is MNHEY and CDR2 SMNVEV (reference sequence). CDR3 residues: CASSFSGYPYNEQFF. CDR3 in DNA: TGTGCCAGCAGTTTTTCTGGGTACCCCTACAATGAGCAGTTCTTC.